A selection of T cell receptor beta chains follows, all from one sample in a study of response to subunit inactivated influenza vaccine. TCRdb redid the calling of the RT-PCR reads with MiXCR, one entry per CDR3 protein. The sample lists approximately 520,000 distinct CDR3 sequences, 25% occurring once. The specimen was CD4+ T cells sorted from PBMCs, collected more than 4 days after vaccination. The receptor source for this set is a middle-aged man who received an inactivated influenza vaccine. The CDR3 runs from the conserved cysteine through the conserved F or W. Fields, in order: CDR3 DNA, CDR3 protein, D gene, clone size, V gene, CDR3 length, J gene. The D gene is left open where the match is weak. Clone size is given for some rows only: seen once, a few or many times, or a class if the clone is expanded.

CDR3nt: TGCAGTGCTAGTAACTCGGCAATCCAGCCCCAGCATTTT
CDR3aa: CSASNSAIQPQHF
d_gene: NA
abundance: few
v_gene: TRBV20-1
len: 13
j_gene: TRBJ1-5

CDR3nt: TGTGCCAGCAGCTCCTACCCACGGGGGCGCAGTCTCGAGCAGTACTTC
CDR3aa: CASSSYPRGRSLEQYF
d_gene: NA
abundance: few
v_gene: TRBV7-2
len: 16
j_gene: TRBJ2-7

CDR3nt: TGCGCCAGCAGCTTGAGAAGGAGCTCCTACGAGCAGTACTTC
CDR3aa: CASSLRRSSYEQYF
d_gene: NA
abundance: few
v_gene: TRBV5-1
len: 14
j_gene: TRBJ2-7

CDR3nt: TGTGCCAGCAAGACGACAGGGGCGACGTATAATTCACCCCTCCACTTT
CDR3aa: CASKTTGATYNSPLHF
d_gene: TRBD1
abundance: NA
v_gene: TRBV28
len: 16
j_gene: TRBJ1-6

CDR3nt: TGCGCCAGCAGCTTGGTTCTAGCATCTTACAATGAGCAGTTCTTC
CDR3aa: CASSLVLASYNEQFF
d_gene: NA
abundance: few
v_gene: TRBV5-1
len: 15
j_gene: TRBJ2-1

CDR3nt: TGTGCCAGCAGTCGCGGGCCAGGGAAAGGCGAGCAGTACTTC
CDR3aa: CASSRGPGKGEQYF
d_gene: NA
abundance: few
v_gene: TRBV25-1
len: 14
j_gene: TRBJ2-7

CDR3nt: TGCGCCAGCAGCTTGAGGAGGGCCTATGGCTACACCTTC
CDR3aa: CASSLRRAYGYTF
d_gene: NA
abundance: few
v_gene: TRBV5-1
len: 13
j_gene: TRBJ1-2

CDR3nt: TGTGCCAGCAGCCTACAGGCCACTCAGCCCCAGCATTTT
CDR3aa: CASSLQATQPQHF
d_gene: NA
abundance: few
v_gene: TRBV3-1
len: 13
j_gene: TRBJ1-5

CDR3nt: TGTGCCAGCAGTTCACTAGATGGCGAGCAGTACTTC
CDR3aa: CASSSLDGEQYF
d_gene: NA
abundance: NA
v_gene: TRBV12-3/TRBV12-4
len: 12
j_gene: TRBJ2-7

CDR3nt: TGTGCCACCAGTGATCGACAGGCCCCTAGCACAGATACGCAGTATTTT
CDR3aa: CATSDRQAPSTDTQYF
d_gene: NA
abundance: NA
v_gene: TRBV24-1
len: 16
j_gene: TRBJ2-3

CDR3nt: TGTGCCAGCAGCTTCCCTAAAAACACAGATACGCAGTATTTT
CDR3aa: CASSFPKNTDTQYF
d_gene: NA
abundance: NA
v_gene: TRBV11-2
len: 14
j_gene: TRBJ2-3

CDR3nt: TGTGCCACCAGTGATCAGCGGGGGAGCTCCTACAATGAGCAGTTCTTC
CDR3aa: CATSDQRGSSYNEQFF
d_gene: TRBD2
abundance: few
v_gene: TRBV24-1
len: 16
j_gene: TRBJ2-1

CDR3nt: TGTGCCAGCAGTGGGACTAGCGGGGGGGCCAATGAGCAGTTCTTC
CDR3aa: CASSGTSGGANEQFF
d_gene: TRBD2
abundance: NA
v_gene: TRBV12-3/TRBV12-4
len: 15
j_gene: TRBJ2-1

CDR3nt: TGTGCCAGCAGTTTGAGGGAGGTGGGGACTGAAGCTTTCTTT
CDR3aa: CASSLREVGTEAFF
d_gene: NA
abundance: NA
v_gene: TRBV12-3/TRBV12-4
len: 14
j_gene: TRBJ1-1

CDR3nt: TGTGCCAGCAGCTTAACGTCCGTTGAAGCTTTCTTT
CDR3aa: CASSLTSVEAFF
d_gene: NA
abundance: NA
v_gene: TRBV7-2
len: 12
j_gene: TRBJ1-1

CDR3nt: TGTGCCATCACGGGAGGCCCCCCTCGCACAGATACGCAGTATTTT
CDR3aa: CAITGGPPRTDTQYF
d_gene: TRBD2
abundance: NA
v_gene: TRBV10-3
len: 15
j_gene: TRBJ2-3

CDR3nt: TGTGCCAGCAGCTTTGCTAGCGGGCTCTACAATGAGCAGTTCTTC
CDR3aa: CASSFASGLYNEQFF
d_gene: TRBD2
abundance: NA
v_gene: TRBV7-2
len: 15
j_gene: TRBJ2-1

CDR3nt: TGCGCCAGCAGCCACACCCTGACAGGCAATTCACCCCTCCACTTT
CDR3aa: CASSHTLTGNSPLHF
d_gene: NA
abundance: NA
v_gene: TRBV4-3
len: 15
j_gene: TRBJ1-6

CDR3nt: TGTGCCAGCAGCGTAGCGGGGGACACGAATTCACCCCTCCACTTT
CDR3aa: CASSVAGDTNSPLHF
d_gene: NA
abundance: few
v_gene: TRBV9
len: 15
j_gene: TRBJ1-6

CDR3nt: TGCAGCGTTGACATGCCACAAACATACAATGAGCAGTTCTTC
CDR3aa: CSVDMPQTYNEQFF
d_gene: NA
abundance: NA
v_gene: TRBV29-1
len: 14
j_gene: TRBJ2-1

CDR3nt: TGTGCCAGCAGCTTGGTTAACGGAATTCATAACTATGGCTACACCTTC
CDR3aa: CASSLVNGIHNYGYTF
d_gene: NA
abundance: NA
v_gene: TRBV5-5
len: 16
j_gene: TRBJ1-2

CDR3nt: TGCAGTGCTTCGGCCAGGGTAAAAACCTACGAGCAGTACTTC
CDR3aa: CSASARVKTYEQYF
d_gene: NA
abundance: few
v_gene: TRBV20-1
len: 14
j_gene: TRBJ2-7

CDR3nt: TGCAGGAGGGACCATCAAGATACGCAGTATTTT
CDR3aa: CRRDHQDTQYF
d_gene: NA
abundance: few
v_gene: TRBV20-1
len: 11
j_gene: TRBJ2-3

CDR3nt: TGTGCCATCAGTGAGTCGACAGGAGGGGGAGAGACCCAGTACTTC
CDR3aa: CAISESTGGGETQYF
d_gene: NA
abundance: many
v_gene: TRBV10-3
len: 15
j_gene: TRBJ2-5

CDR3nt: TGCAGTGCTCTCTTAGGGGTGGGCACAGATACGCAGTATTTT
CDR3aa: CSALLGVGTDTQYF
d_gene: NA
abundance: few
v_gene: TRBV20-1
len: 14
j_gene: TRBJ2-3

CDR3nt: TGTGCCACCGGTCTGGGACAGGGGGATTCACTGTTTTTT
CDR3aa: CATGLGQGDSLFF
d_gene: TRBD1
abundance: NA
v_gene: TRBV7-9
len: 13
j_gene: TRBJ1-4

CDR3nt: TGCGCCAGCAGCCAAGATATAGGACAGAATCAGCCCCAGCATTTT
CDR3aa: CASSQDIGQNQPQHF
d_gene: NA
abundance: NA
v_gene: TRBV4-3
len: 15
j_gene: TRBJ1-5

CDR3nt: TGCAGCGTTGAAGGGGGGGACAGGGTGAACACTGAAGCTTTCTTT
CDR3aa: CSVEGGDRVNTEAFF
d_gene: TRBD1
abundance: few
v_gene: TRBV29-1
len: 15
j_gene: TRBJ1-1

CDR3nt: TGCGCCAGCAGCTTGGAAGGGACAGTCCTTAATGAAAAACTGTTTTTT
CDR3aa: CASSLEGTVLNEKLFF
d_gene: TRBD1
abundance: NA
v_gene: TRBV5-1
len: 16
j_gene: TRBJ1-4

CDR3nt: TGTGCCAGCGGGGAGAGATGGGAGACCCAGTACTTC
CDR3aa: CASGERWETQYF
d_gene: NA
abundance: NA
v_gene: TRBV6-5
len: 12
j_gene: TRBJ2-5

CDR3nt: TGCAGTGCTAGAGATCAAGGGGGCTTGGACGAGCAGTACTTC
CDR3aa: CSARDQGGLDEQYF
d_gene: TRBD1
abundance: few
v_gene: TRBV20-1
len: 14
j_gene: TRBJ2-7

CDR3nt: TGTGCCAGCAGCCGATTGCGAGACCCCCAGGTTGAGCAGTTCTTC
CDR3aa: CASSRLRDPQVEQFF
d_gene: NA
abundance: few
v_gene: TRBV7-9
len: 15
j_gene: TRBJ2-1